Presented here are 30 T cell receptor beta chains from one specimen sequenced in a study of cytomegalovirus exposure and HLA in healthy donors listed by TCRdb under 2017. The library was generated by the immunoSEQ multiplex PCR assay. The multiplex PCR relied on a mix of 60 forward primers for TCR Vbeta segments and 13 reverse primers for TCR Jbeta segments. This is the immuneACCESS table as TCRdb keeps it, with only in-frame sequences that have V and J called. A part of the clones is gone; compared with another copy, unresolved V genes explain less than half, and the rest is unexplained. Counted in this sample were 200,000 to 250,000 clones; more than 75% of them appeared once. The ten largest make up around 1.2% of the sample. The material sequenced was PBMCs. The receptors here all came from a human donor in good health.

This clone has a single count. The chain employs TRBV18 and TRBJ1-3, with 7 bases lining up with TRBD1. Looked up from germline, CDR1 is KGHSH and CDR2 is LQKENI. The CDR3 is 16 amino acids. The J segment lost 4 bases and the V segment lost 2 bases, leaving 8 bases of the junction unmatched. CDR3 in amino acids: CASSPTDRVLGNTIYF. As DNA, the CDR3 is TGTGCCAGCTCACCAACAGACAGGGTGCTCGGAAACACCATATATTTT.

On this clone itself: Additional DNA sequences in this sample encode the identical CDR3. The chain employs TRBV11-2 and TRBJ1-1; 9 bases line up with TRBD1. The CDR3 is 14 residues long. CDR1 is SGHAT and CDR2 is FQNNGV in the germline V gene. Unmatched junction bases numbered 6, after V lost 5 bases and J lost 5 bases. The CDR3: CASSLGQGYTEAFF. In nucleotides, the CDR3 is TGTGCCAGCAGCCTGGGACAGGGCTATACTGAAGCTTTCTTT. The whole variable domain, remainder taken from reference TRBV11-2 and TRBJ1-1, is EAGVAQSPRYKIIEKRQSVAFWCNPISGHATLYWYQQILGQGPKLLIQFQNNGVVDDSQLPKDRFSAERLKGVDSTLKIQPAKLEDSAVYLCASSLGQGYTEAFFGQGTRLTVV.

V is TRBV6-5 and J is TRBJ2-7; TRBD2 might be the D (6 bases). The V end lost 2 bases, the J end lost 1 base, and 15 bases lay between the germline ends. Germline lookup yields CDR1 MNHEY and CDR2 SVGAGI. The CDR3 is made up of 16 amino acids. Here the CDR3 DNA reads TGTGCCAGCAGTTACAGGCGGCTAGCGAGATCCTACGAGCAGTACTTC. As protein: CASSYRRLARSYEQYF.

The chain combines TRBV9 with TRBJ2-1; 9 bases match TRBD1. The CDR3 length is 19 residues. CDR1 is SGDLS and CDR2 is YYNGEE in the germline V gene. V shed 0 bases and J 0 bases; nucleotides not matched to a gene: 10. CDR3 in DNA: TGTGCCAGCAGCGTAGGGCTAAGAGGACAGGGGAACTCCTACAATGAGCAGTTCTTC. As protein: CASSVGLRGQGNSYNEQFF.

Details on this clone: Its ends do not fully match the called genes, so a read error is possible. The rearrangement joins TRBV7-9 to TRBJ1-1; 8 nucleotides match TRBD1. CDR3 length: 15 amino acids. The germline V gene encodes CDR1 SEHNR and CDR2 FQNEAQ (reference sequence). The CDR3 DNA follows: TGTTCCAGCCCCGGGCTCAGGGGGCTGAGAACTGAAGCTTTCTTT. This encodes CSSPGLRGLRTEAFF.

This clone appeared a few times. This chain links TRBV28 with TRBJ1-1; D is perhaps TRBD1 (5 bases). Germline CDR1 is MDHEN and CDR2 is SYDVKM. The CDR3 loop spans 16 amino acids. The germline V and J ends were trimmed by 5 bases and 0 bases, with 16 bases remaining between them. The CDR3 region is CASSTAGRRLNTEAFF. The CDR3 nucleotides read TGTGCCAGCAGTACGGCGGGACGTCGCTTGAACACTGAAGCTTTCTTT.

The chain couples TRBV4-2 to TRBJ2-7; 12 bases map to TRBD2. This CDR3 has 16 residues. The germline gives CDR1 LGHNA, CDR2 YNFKEQ. The J segment lost 3 bases and the V segment lost 0 bases, leaving 3 bases of the junction unmatched. The CDR3 is CASSQEELAGGYEQYF. The CDR3 nucleotides are TGTGCCAGCAGCCAAGAGGAACTAGCGGGAGGCTACGAGCAGTACTTC.

The rearrangement links TRBV29-1 to TRBJ2-1, with D possibly being TRBD2 (5 bases). Germline CDR1 reads SQVTM; CDR2 reads ANQGSEA. V dropped 7 bases and J dropped 0 bases, with 13 bases sitting between them. This CDR3 has 14 amino acids. The CDR3 here is CSGVPDSSYNEQFF. Written as DNA, the CDR3 is TGCAGCGGGGTGCCGGACTCCTCCTACAATGAGCAGTTCTTC.

The chain's CDR3 is CASTQSRVSHEQYF. DNA of the CDR3: TGTGCCAGCACGCAAAGCAGGGTATCCCACGAGCAGTACTTC. V is TRBV28 and J is TRBJ2-7; a weak D match, TRBD1 (5 bases). The V gene's germline CDR1 is MDHEN and CDR2 SYDVKM. The CDR3 extends over 14 amino acids. V dropped 7 bases and J dropped 5 bases, with 18 bases sitting between them.

The chain has TRBV5-1 and TRBJ2-5; the D gene is possibly TRBD2 (6 bases). The length of the CDR3 is 15 residues. CDR1 is SGHRS and CDR2 is YFSETQ in the germline V gene. V lost 0 bases and J lost 0, with 9 bases in between. The CDR3 is CASSLVEGHQETQYF. CDR3 sequence (DNA): TGCGCCAGCAGCTTGGTGGAGGGCCACCAAGAGACCCAGTACTTC.

In its sample, this clone was seen a few times. The V and J genes are TRBV7-2 and TRBJ2-7, with 8 positions matching TRBD2. The CDR3 contains 17 residues. V trimming: 0 bases; J trimming: 3 bases; junction bases outside the gene matches: 10. Germline V CDR1 and CDR2: SGHTA, FQGNSA. The CDR3 reads CASSLAPGASGYYEQYF. As DNA, the CDR3 is TGTGCCAGCAGCTTAGCGCCAGGTGCTAGCGGGTACTACGAGCAGTACTTC.

In its sample, this clone was seen once. The rearrangement links TRBV4-2 to TRBJ2-7; 7 bases are shared with TRBD2. The V and J ends lost 5 bases and 5 bases, in that order; junction bases with no gene match: 9. CDR1 and CDR2 (germline): LGHNA, YNFKEQ. This CDR3 is built from 14 residues. The CDR3 DNA sequence: TGTGCCAGCAGCTCTAGCGGAGCCCCCCACGAGCAGTACTTC. Translated, it gives CASSSSGAPHEQYF.

The chain recombines TRBV9 with TRBJ1-1; D remains unclear. CDR3 length equals 15 residues. The V and J ends lost 4 bases and 4 bases respectively, with 17 bases between them. CDR1 and CDR2 (germline): SGDLS, YYNGEE. In DNA form, the CDR3 reads TGTGCCAGCAGCTTGGACCAAGTTCGGGGCACTGAAGCTTTCTTT. This translates into CASSLDQVRGTEAFF.

This clone was counted once. The V and J genes are TRBV2 and TRBJ2-1, with 13 bases lining up with TRBD2. There are 17 residues in the CDR3. Germline V gene lookup returns CDR1 SNHLY and CDR2 FYNNEI. V lost 6 bases, J lost 0 bases, and 5 bases stayed unmatched. The CDR3 loop reads CASSWTSGSFSYNEQFF. CDR3 coding DNA: TGTGCCAGCAGCTGGACTAGCGGGAGTTTCTCCTACAATGAGCAGTTCTTC.

The chain is built from TRBV30 and TRBJ2-5; TRBD1 is a possible D gene (5 bases). V lost 3 bases and J lost 2, with 13 bases in between. This CDR3 is 14 amino acids long. The germline gives CDR1 GTSNPN, CDR2 SVGIG (reference sequence). The CDR3 loop reads CAWRPKTAQETQYF. CDR3 DNA: TGTGCCTGGAGACCTAAGACAGCTCAAGAGACCCAGTACTTC.

This CDR3 reads CASSPTSNTEAFF. The CDR3 nucleotides read TGTGCCAGCTCACCCACTTCGAACACTGAAGCTTTCTTT. The chain employs TRBV18 and TRBJ1-1; D unclear. Germline assignment: CDR1 KGHSH and CDR2 LQKENI. The CDR3 extends over 13 amino acids. V was cut by 3 bases and J by 1 base, with 6 bases left in between.

This chain links TRBV7-3 with TRBJ2-1; maybe TRBD2 (5 bases). The germline CDR1 and CDR2 sequences are SGHTA and FQGTGA. CDR3 length: 13 residues. V was shortened by 5 bases and J by 10 bases, with 15 bases between the two germline ends. The CDR3 nucleotides are TGTGCCAGCAGCCAAGCTGGAGGCGACGAGCAGTTCTTC. This sequence encodes CASSQAGGDEQFF.

This clone appeared a few times. This chain connects TRBV5-1 to TRBJ2-5; D is possibly TRBD2 (5 bases). The CDR3 has 16 residues. Trimming removed 2 bases from V and 1 base from J, with 15 bases in between. Germline V CDR1 and CDR2: SGHRS, YFSETQ. The CDR3 protein is CASSFRGAVSQETQYF. The CDR3 nucleotides are TGCGCCAGCAGCTTTCGAGGAGCGGTCTCCCAAGAGACCCAGTACTTC.

The chain is built from TRBV18 and TRBJ2-1; D unclear. The CDR3 length is 14 residues. Germline values: CDR1 KGHSH, CDR2 LQKENI. V dropped 3 bases and J dropped 5 bases, with 11 bases sitting between them. The CDR3 reads CASSPPRPDNEQFF. The CDR3, as DNA: TGTGCCAGCTCACCCCCCAGGCCGGACAATGAGCAGTTCTTC.

CDR3 nucleotides: TGCGCCAGCAGTGATCTCAGGGCAGGCGTCTACGAGCAGTACTTC. Protein: CASSDLRAGVYEQYF. This sequence joins TRBV10-1 and TRBJ2-7; possibly TRBD1 for D (5 bases). The V end was cut by 3 bases, the J end by 3 bases, with 15 bases between. In germline, CDR1 is WNHNN, CDR2 SYGVQD (reference sequence). The CDR3 length is 15 residues.

This chain connects TRBV9 to TRBJ1-1, with D unresolved. This CDR3 has 14 residues. Germline CDR1 SGDLS, CDR2 YYNGEE. V lost 0 bases and J lost 2, with 8 bases in between. DNA of the CDR3: TGTGCCAGCAGCGTAGGGCAGCGAAACACTGAAGCTTTCTTT. Translating gives CASSVGQRNTEAFF.

This clone has a handful of counts. This chain connects TRBV2 to TRBJ2-7, with a possible D match to TRBD2 (5 bases). The germline gives CDR1 SNHLY, CDR2 FYNNEI. V dropped 7 bases and J dropped 3 bases, with 10 bases sitting between them. There are 12 residues in the CDR3. CDR3 coding DNA: TGTGCCAGCACGCCGGGGTACTACGAGCAGTACTTC. Its translation is CASTPGYYEQYF.

CDR3 sequence (DNA): TGCGCCAGCAGCCAAGTCCTCCGGGGCGGGAGCGAGCAGTACTTC. This sequence encodes CASSQVLRGGSEQYF. The V gene is TRBV4-1, the J gene TRBJ2-7; 7 bases match TRBD2. Germline CDR1 MGHRA, CDR2 YSYEKL. The V and J ends lost 1 base and 6 bases, in that order; junction bases with no gene match: 9. The CDR3 consists of 15 residues.

This chain links TRBV4-2 with TRBJ2-3; D perhaps matches TRBD2 (5 bases). Germline lookup yields CDR1 LGHNA and CDR2 YNFKEQ. The CDR3 has 15 residues. V gave up 0 bases and J gave up 1 base, with 8 bases separating them. CDR3 bases: TGTGCCAGCAGCCAAGAAAGAGCGGGCACAGATACGCAGTATTTT. Encoded protein: CASSQERAGTDTQYF.

This clone was observed a handful of times. V is TRBV4-3 and J is TRBJ1-2; 7 bases match TRBD1. There are 15 residues in the CDR3. V lost 7 bases, J lost 3 bases, and 11 bases stayed unmatched. The germline gives CDR1 LGHNA, CDR2 YSLEER. As DNA, the CDR3 is TGCGCCAGCACCAAATCGACAGGGCATTACTATGGCTACACCTTC. As protein: CASTKSTGHYYGYTF.

This sequence joins TRBV7-6 and TRBJ2-3; 9 bases agree with TRBD2. This CDR3 has 19 amino acids. Trimming took 6 bases from V and 0 from J; bases not matched to a gene: 16. Germline CDR1 SGHVS, CDR2 FNYEAQ. The CDR3 sequence: CASRQPSGVKQVSTDTQYF. Here the CDR3 DNA reads TGTGCCAGCAGGCAACCTAGCGGGGTGAAACAAGTTAGCACAGATACGCAGTATTTT.

The CDR3 sequence: CASSSQGATNEKLFF. CDR3 bases: TGTGCCAGCAGTTCCCAGGGGGCTACTAATGAAAAACTGTTTTTT. The rearrangement uses TRBV2 and TRBJ1-4, with TRBD1 matching over 8 bases. Germline trimming cut 5 bases from V and 2 bases from J; bases unmatched to any gene: 4. The CDR3 runs to 15 residues. CDR1 SNHLY and CDR2 FYNNEI come from the germline V gene. Drawing the rest from reference TRBV2 and TRBJ1-4, the complete variable domain is EPEVTQTPSHQVTQMGQEVILRCVPISNHLYFYWYRQILGQKVEFLVSFYNNEISEKSEIFDDQFSVERPDGSNFTLKIRSTKLEDSAMYFCASSSQGATNEKLFFGSGTQLSVL.

This clone is a singleton in its sample. The V and J genes are TRBV28 and TRBJ2-2; 10 bases line up with TRBD2. Germline V gene data show CDR1 as MDHEN and CDR2 as SYDVKM. V shed 9 bases and J 1 base; nucleotides not matched to a gene: 5. The CDR3 runs to 15 residues. The CDR3, as DNA: TGTGCCAGTTCCGGACTAGCGGTGAACACCGGGGAGCTGTTTTTT. Protein: CASSGLAVNTGELFF.

The chain has TRBV7-2 and TRBJ2-1, with TRBD2 identical over 8 bases. In germline, CDR1 is SGHTA, CDR2 FQGNSA. This CDR3 is 15 amino acids long. J was trimmed by 9 bases and V by 5 bases; bases with no gene match: 12. CDR3 protein: CASSQVSAGVGEQFF. The CDR3 bases are TGTGCCAGCAGCCAGGTCTCAGCGGGAGTGGGTGAGCAGTTCTTC.

The CDR3: CATSRDLGASYNEQFF. The CDR3 DNA follows: TGTGCCACCAGCAGAGATCTGGGAGCCTCCTACAATGAGCAGTTCTTC. This chain connects TRBV15 to TRBJ2-1; TRBD2 might be the D (5 bases). Trimming removed 0 bases at V and 0 bases at J, with 9 bases between. Germline V gene sequence: CDR1 LNHNV, CDR2 YYDKDF (reference sequence). The CDR3 runs 16 residues. The full variable domain, completed using reference TRBV15 and TRBJ2-1, is DAMVIQNPRYQVTQFGKPVTLSCSQTLNHNVMYWYQQKSSQAPKLLFHYYDKDFNNEADTPDNFQSRRPNTSFCFLDIRSPGLGDTAMYLCATSRDLGASYNEQFFGPGTRLTVL.